The 7 T cell receptor beta chains in this list originate from one sample, sequenced in a study of T-cell reconstitution after alpha-beta-depleted transplantation in children. Researchers prepared the TCRbeta library using unique molecular identifiers, the study reports. TCRdb analysed the PCR reads with MiXCR anew, one entry per CDR3 protein. The top ten hold about a sixth of the sample, which has 140,000 or so distinct CDR3 sequences, around 8.5% seen once. Source: PBMCs, mostly from graft donor cells, taken 180 days after TCRalphabeta/CD19-depleted stem cell transplant. The receptors originated from a female patient between 2 and 15 years old who had a stem cell transplant for congenital amegakaryocytic thrombocytopenia, so the T cells may come from the graft donor.

This clonotype was counted ten times or more. The chain combines TRBV18 with TRBJ2-3; TRBD2 matches 9 bases. The CDR3 is 14 amino acids. The germline CDR1 and CDR2 sequences are KGHSH and LQKENI. V shed 4 bases, J shed 1 base, and the junction held 0 bases outside the gene matches. The CDR3 DNA follows: TGTGCCAGCTCACGACTAGCGGGCACAGATACGCAGTATTTT. This translates into CASSRLAGTDTQYF.

This clonotype was seen ten or more times. The chain uses TRBV12-3 or TRBV12-4 and TRBJ2-7; D is possibly TRBD1 or TRBD2 (5 bases each). The V end was cut by 5 bases, the J end by 5 bases, with 16 bases between. This CDR3 region has 14 residues. As DNA, the CDR3 is TGTGCCAGCAGTCCGACCGGGACGCTCAACGAGCAGTACTTC. This sequence encodes CASSPTGTLNEQYF.

Ten or more counts support this clonotype. V usage is TRBV5-1 and J usage is TRBJ1-1, with 12 bases matching TRBD1. This CDR3 is built from 16 residues. The trim removed 4 bases at V and 6 bases at J, leaving 10 bases unmatched. Germline-derived CDR1 and CDR2 are SGHRS and YFSETQ. The CDR3: CASSPGTGGIVAEAFF. CDR3 bases: TGCGCCAGCAGCCCTGGGACAGGGGGCATCGTAGCTGAAGCTTTCTTT. Looking up the rest from reference TRBV5-1 and TRBJ1-1 gives the full variable domain: KAGVTQTPRYLIKTRGQQVTLSCSPISGHRSVSWYQQTPGQGLQFLFEYFSETQRNKGNFPGRFSGRQFSNSRSEMNVSTLELGDSALYLCASSPGTGGIVAEAFFGQGTRLTVV.

There are many counts of this clonotype. The V and J genes are TRBV12-3 or TRBV12-4 and TRBJ2-1; D gene ambiguous. CDR3 length: 13 residues. Trimming shortened V by 1 base and J by 4 bases, and 5 bases separated the two germline ends. The CDR3 coding sequence is TGTGCCAGCAGTTTAGGTCCTTACAATGAGCAGTTCTTC. Translating gives CASSLGPYNEQFF.

This clonotype was detected a few times. This sequence joins TRBV24-1 and TRBJ2-6; D may be TRBD1 (5 bases). This CDR3 contains 15 residues. Germline V lookup: CDR1 KGHDR, CDR2 SFDVKD. V was trimmed by 4 bases and J by 0 bases, leaving 6 bases between them. CDR3 in amino acids: CATSDTGSGANVLTF. As DNA, the CDR3 is TGTGCCACCAGTGACACAGGCTCTGGGGCCAACGTCCTGACTTTC.

This clonotype was seen more than once but under ten times. The J gene is TRBJ2-6, the V gene TRBV28; 9 nucleotides match TRBD1. V lost 6 bases and J lost 2; bases outside the gene matches: 11. The CDR3 consists of 18 residues. CDR1 MDHEN and CDR2 SYDVKM come from the germline V gene. This chain's CDR3 is CASRTGGPMGTGANVLTF. The CDR3 DNA sequence: TGTGCCAGCAGAACAGGGGGCCCGATGGGAACTGGGGCCAACGTCCTGACTTTC.

A remark on this clonotype: A read error may account for a junction end that differs from germline. The V and J genes are TRBV28 and TRBJ2-3; D possibly corresponds to TRBD1 (6 bases). Germline CDR1 MDHEN, CDR2 SYDVKM. This CDR3 spans 13 amino acids. The CDR3 here is CVSRPGESDTQYF. Written as DNA, the CDR3 is TGTGTCTCTAGGCCAGGGGAGTCAGATACGCAGTATTTC.